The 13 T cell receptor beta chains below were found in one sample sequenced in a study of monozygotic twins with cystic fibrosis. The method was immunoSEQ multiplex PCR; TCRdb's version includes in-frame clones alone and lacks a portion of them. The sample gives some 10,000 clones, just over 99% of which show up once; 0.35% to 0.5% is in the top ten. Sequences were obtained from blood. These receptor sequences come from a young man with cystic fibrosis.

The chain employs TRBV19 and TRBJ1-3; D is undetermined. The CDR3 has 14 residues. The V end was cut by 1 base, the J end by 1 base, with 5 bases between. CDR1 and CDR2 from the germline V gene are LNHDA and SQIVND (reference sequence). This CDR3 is CASSIGTSGNTIYF. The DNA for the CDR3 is TGTGCCAGTAGTATAGGAACATCTGGAAACACCATATATTTT.

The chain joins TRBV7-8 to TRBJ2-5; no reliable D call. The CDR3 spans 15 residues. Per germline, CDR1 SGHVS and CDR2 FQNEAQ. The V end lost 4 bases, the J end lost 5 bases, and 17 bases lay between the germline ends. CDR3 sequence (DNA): TGTGCCAGCAGCTCAGATGGACGGATCGGGGAGACCCAGTACTTC. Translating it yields CASSSDGRIGETQYF.

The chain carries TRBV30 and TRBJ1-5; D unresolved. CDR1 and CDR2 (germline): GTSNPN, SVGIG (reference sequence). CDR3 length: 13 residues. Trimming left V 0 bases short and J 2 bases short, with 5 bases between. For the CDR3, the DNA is TGTGCCTGGAGTGTTTCGGGCAATCAGCCCCAGCATTTT. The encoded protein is CAWSVSGNQPQHF.

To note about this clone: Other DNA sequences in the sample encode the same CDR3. CDR3 DNA sequence: TGCGCCAGCAGAGGTGCTAGCAATCAGCCCCAGCATTTT. Its translation is CASRGASNQPQHF. This chain connects TRBV5-1 to TRBJ1-5; D is unclear. The CDR3 is 13 amino acids. From germline, CDR1 is SGHRS and CDR2 YFSETQ. Trimming pared 5 bases from V and 0 bases from J, leaving 6 bases between.

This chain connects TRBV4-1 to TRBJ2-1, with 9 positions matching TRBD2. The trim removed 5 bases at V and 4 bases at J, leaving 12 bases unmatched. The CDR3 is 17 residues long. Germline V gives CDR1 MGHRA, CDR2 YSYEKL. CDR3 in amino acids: CASSGGGLGLAYNEQFF. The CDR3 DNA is TGCGCCAGCAGCGGGGGAGGACTGGGACTAGCTTACAATGAGCAGTTCTTC.

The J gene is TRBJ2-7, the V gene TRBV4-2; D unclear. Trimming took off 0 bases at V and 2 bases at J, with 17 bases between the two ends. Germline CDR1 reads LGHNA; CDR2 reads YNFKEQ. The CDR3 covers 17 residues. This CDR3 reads CASSQDLPDQAPYEQYF. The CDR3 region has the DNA TGTGCCAGCAGCCAAGATCTTCCGGACCAAGCCCCCTACGAGCAGTACTTC.

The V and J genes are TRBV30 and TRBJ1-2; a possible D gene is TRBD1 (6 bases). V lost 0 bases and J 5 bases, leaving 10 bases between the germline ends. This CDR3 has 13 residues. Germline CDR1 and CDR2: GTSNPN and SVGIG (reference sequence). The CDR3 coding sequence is TGTGCCTGGAGTGTAAACAGGGATTATGGCTACACCTTC. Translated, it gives CAWSVNRDYGYTF.

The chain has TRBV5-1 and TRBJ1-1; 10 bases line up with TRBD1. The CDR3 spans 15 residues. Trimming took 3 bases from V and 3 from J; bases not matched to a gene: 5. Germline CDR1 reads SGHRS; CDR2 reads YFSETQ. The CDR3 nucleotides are TGCGCCAGCAGCTGGGGGACAGGGGTCGACACTGAAGCTTTCTTT. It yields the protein CASSWGTGVDTEAFF. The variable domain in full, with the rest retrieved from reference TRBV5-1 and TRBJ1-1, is KAGVTQTPRYLIKTRGQQVTLSCSPISGHRSVSWYQQTPGQGLQFLFEYFSETQRNKGNFPGRFSGRQFSNSRSEMNVSTLELGDSALYLCASSWGTGVDTEAFFGQGTRLTVV.

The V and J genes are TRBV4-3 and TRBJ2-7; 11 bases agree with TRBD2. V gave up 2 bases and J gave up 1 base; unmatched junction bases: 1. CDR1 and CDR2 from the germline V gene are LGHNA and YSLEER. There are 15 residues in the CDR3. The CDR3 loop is CASSQLAGGSYEQYF. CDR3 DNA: TGCGCCAGCAGCCAACTAGCGGGGGGATCCTACGAGCAGTACTTC.

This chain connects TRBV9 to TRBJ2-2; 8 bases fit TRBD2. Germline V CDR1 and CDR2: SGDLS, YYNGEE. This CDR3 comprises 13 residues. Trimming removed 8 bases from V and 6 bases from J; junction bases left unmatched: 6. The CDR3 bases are TGTGCCAGTGACGTTAGCGGGGCCGGGGAGCTGTTTTTT. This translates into CASDVSGAGELFF. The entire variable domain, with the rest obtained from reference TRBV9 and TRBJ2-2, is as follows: DSGVTQTPKHLITATGQRVTLRCSPRSGDLSVYWYQQSLDQGLQFLIQYYNGEERAKGNILERFSAQQFPDLHSELNLSSLELGDSALYFCASDVSGAGELFFGEGSRLTVL.

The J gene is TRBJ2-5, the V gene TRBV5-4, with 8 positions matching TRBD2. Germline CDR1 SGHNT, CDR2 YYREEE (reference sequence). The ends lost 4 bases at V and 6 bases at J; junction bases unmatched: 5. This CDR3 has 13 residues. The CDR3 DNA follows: TGTGCCAGCAGCGAGAGCGGGAGTAAGACCCAGTACTTC. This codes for CASSESGSKTQYF.

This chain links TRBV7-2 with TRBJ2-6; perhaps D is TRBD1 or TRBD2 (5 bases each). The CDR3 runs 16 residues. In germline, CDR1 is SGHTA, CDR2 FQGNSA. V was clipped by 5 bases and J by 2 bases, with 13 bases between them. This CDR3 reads CASSRVGGTGANVLTF. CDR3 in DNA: TGTGCCAGCAGCCGCGTTGGGGGTACTGGGGCCAACGTCCTGACTTTC.

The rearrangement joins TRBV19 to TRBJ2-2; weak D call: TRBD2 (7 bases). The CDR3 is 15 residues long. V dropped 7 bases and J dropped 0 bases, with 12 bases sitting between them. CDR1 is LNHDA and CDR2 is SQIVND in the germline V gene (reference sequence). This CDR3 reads CASKGGRANTGELFF. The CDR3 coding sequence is TGTGCCAGTAAAGGGGGGAGGGCGAACACCGGGGAGCTGTTTTTT.